This T cell receptor beta chain was captured by sequencing in a study of blood T cell repertoires in COVID-19. Study-level information: The samples span acute and convalescent COVID-19 from the United States, Italy and Spain.

Per the original methods: Using reference gene primer amplification, nucleated cell counts were estimated. Repertoires were generated with immunoSEQ multiplex PCR, while TCRdb's copy carries only in-frame clones and drops some. V and J calls and clone size are as listed in that table; D and trimming were resolved from the DNA. The sample consists of more than 85,000 clones, roughly four fifths of them appearing once. Germline V gene data show CDR1 as MNHNS and CDR2 as SASEGT. Between the trimmed V and J ends, which lost 2 bases and 4 bases, there was a span of 6 bases. CDR3 length equals 12 residues.

The sample taken for sequencing was peripheral blood. V gene TRBV6-1 combines with J gene TRBJ2-7; the D is unclear. The clonotype originates from a woman of 80 years or more with acute or convalescent COVID-19. The chain's CDR3 is CASSESKYEQYF. CDR3 bases: TGTGCCAGCAGTGAATCAAAATACGAGCAGTACTTC.